One sample yielded the 15 T cell receptor beta chains listed below, sequenced in a study of T cell responses to AZD1222 COVID-19 vaccine (dated by TCRdb to the early 2020s). Explained via the paper, the time point label denotes: baseline before first vaccination. The library was obtained by the immunoSEQ multiplex PCR assay. What TCRdb holds here is the immuneACCESS table cut down to in-frame rearrangements. Part of the clones is not present; checked against another copy, under half of the missing clones reflect an unresolved V gene, and the others are unexplained. This sample is represented by more than 100,000 clones; approximately 90% of them were singletons. Clones ranked in the top ten supply 1.5% to 2% of the sample. The sample was peripheral blood, taken on day 0 of AZD1222 vaccination. The receptors were sampled from an adult in good health.

V is TRBV5-4 and J is TRBJ2-7, with 9 bases aligning to TRBD2. The CDR3 loop spans 15 amino acids. Unmatched junction bases numbered 6, after V lost 4 bases and J lost 1 base. Germline V gene data show CDR1 as SGHNT and CDR2 as YYREEE (reference sequence). CDR3 nucleotide sequence: TGTGCCAGCAGCAGCGGGGGGCCGGTATCCTACGAGCAGTACTTC. Its protein is CASSSGGPVSYEQYF.

This chain links TRBV7-9 with TRBJ1-2; no reliable D call. CDR1 and CDR2 from the germline V gene are SEHNR and FQNEAQ (reference sequence). The CDR3 is made up of 14 amino acids. V was clipped by 5 bases and J by 3 bases, with 13 bases between them. The CDR3 reads CASSPQVVYYGYTF. The CDR3 DNA sequence: TGTGCCAGCAGCCCCCAGGTGGTTTACTATGGCTACACCTTC.

This chain joins TRBV7-6 and TRBJ1-5, with D perhaps matching TRBD1 (6 bases). V was shortened by 1 base and J by 6 bases, with 7 bases between the two germline ends. This CDR3 comprises 13 residues. Looked up from germline, CDR1 is SGHVS and CDR2 is FNYEAQ. Written as DNA, the CDR3 is TGTGCCAGCAGCTTAGGGGGGGCTCAGCCCCAGCATTTT. Translating gives CASSLGGAQPQHF.

In this sample, this clone turned up a few times. The rearrangement uses TRBV21-1 and TRBJ1-2. TRBV21-1 is a pseudogene locus. This CDR3 is 15 amino acids long. CDR3 amino acids: CASSKGVQIHYGYTF. CDR3 DNA sequence: TGTGCCAGCAGCAAAGGCGTGCAGATCCACTATGGCTACACCTTC.

This chain links TRBV7-2 with TRBJ2-3; TRBD1 matches 7 bases. Unmatched junction bases numbered 13, after V lost 5 bases and J lost 2 bases. Germline CDR1 reads SGHTA; CDR2 reads FQGNSA. The CDR3 covers 17 residues. CDR3 amino acids: CASSGFSRDRPTDTQYF. The CDR3 coding sequence is TGTGCCAGCAGCGGGTTCAGCCGGGACAGACCCACAGATACGCAGTATTTT.

The chain recombines TRBV28 with TRBJ2-2; unclear D gene. In germline, CDR1 is MDHEN, CDR2 SYDVKM. The CDR3 is 14 amino acids. Trimming pared 10 bases from V and 1 base from J, leaving 13 bases between. In DNA, the CDR3 is TGTGCCATAGAGTCTCAATTGAACACCGGGGAGCTGTTTTTT. Translation: CAIESQLNTGELFF.

This clone came up a few times. V is TRBV4-2 and J is TRBJ2-4, with D possibly TRBD1 on 6 matching bases. CDR1 is LGHNA and CDR2 is YNFKEQ in the germline V gene. The CDR3 spans 14 residues. Trimming took 0 bases from V and 13 from J, leaving 16 bases between them. The CDR3 region is CASSQEKTGLVQYF. For the CDR3, the DNA is TGTGCCAGCAGCCAAGAGAAGACAGGTTTGGTCCAGTACTTC.

This clone was observed once. V usage is TRBV5-8 and J usage is TRBJ1-1; D may be TRBD1 (6 bases). The length of the CDR3 is 15 residues. In germline, CDR1 is SGHTS, CDR2 YDEGEE. Trimming removed 0 bases at V and 1 base at J, with 10 bases between. The CDR3 is CASSLVVRGNTEAFF. The CDR3 coding sequence is TGTGCCAGCAGCTTGGTAGTCAGGGGGAACACTGAAGCTTTCTTT.

The chain recombines TRBV5-1 with TRBJ1-1; 7 positions agree with TRBD1. The CDR3 consists of 14 residues. Germline loops: CDR1 SGHRS, CDR2 YFSETQ. After removal of 3 bases from V and 1 base from J, the junction contained 3 bases not matched to a gene. The CDR3 loop reads CASSWGTANTEAFF. The CDR3 DNA follows: TGCGCCAGCAGCTGGGGGACAGCGAACACTGAAGCTTTCTTT.

The chain recombines TRBV11-2 with TRBJ1-6; D may be TRBD1 (5 bases). This CDR3 is built from 15 residues. Germline loops: CDR1 SGHAT, CDR2 FQNNGV. The germline V and J ends were trimmed by 8 bases and 0 bases, with 11 bases remaining between them. The CDR3 sequence: CASAQDYSYNSPLHF. The CDR3 DNA follows: TGTGCCAGCGCACAGGACTACTCCTATAATTCACCCCTCCACTTT.

This chain joins TRBV27 and TRBJ2-7, with D possibly TRBD1 on 5 matching bases. This CDR3 region has 17 residues. V lost 0 bases, J lost 4 bases, and 19 bases lay in between. Germline CDR1 MNHEY, CDR2 SMNVEV (reference sequence). The chain's CDR3 is CASSLSALTRVHYEQYF. The CDR3, as DNA: TGTGCCAGCAGTTTATCGGCCCTAACCAGGGTTCATTACGAGCAGTACTTC.

The J gene is TRBJ2-7, the V gene TRBV19; D possibly uses TRBD1 or TRBD2 (5 bases each). Trimming pared 4 bases from V and 2 bases from J, leaving 15 bases between. Per germline, CDR1 LNHDA and CDR2 SQIVND (reference sequence). The CDR3 is made up of 15 amino acids. The CDR3 DNA sequence: TGTGCCAGTAGTACTGCCGGGACCTCGGCCTACGAGCAGTACTTC. Protein sequence: CASSTAGTSAYEQYF.

V and J are TRBV9 and TRBJ2-7; 9 bases align to TRBD2. V trimming: 3 bases; J trimming: 4 bases; junction bases outside the gene matches: 5. Germline V gene sequence: CDR1 SGDLS, CDR2 YYNGEE. The CDR3 has 14 residues. CDR3: CASSEGLAGYEQYF. CDR3 bases: TGTGCCAGCAGCGAGGGGCTAGCGGGATACGAGCAGTACTTC.

The chain links TRBV7-2 to TRBJ1-2; D call uncertain. CDR3 size: 12 residues. The germline V and J ends were trimmed by 1 base and 13 bases, with 13 bases remaining between them. Germline V CDR1 and CDR2: SGHTA, FQGNSA. The CDR3 region has the DNA TGTGCCAGCAGCTTAGTCCGGGCAGAGGCCACCTTC. This sequence encodes CASSLVRAEATF.

The chain carries TRBV9 and TRBJ1-1, with D possibly TRBD1 on 5 matching bases. The CDR3 has 16 amino acids. Trimming left V 0 bases short and J 1 base short, with 13 bases between. CDR1 is SGDLS and CDR2 is YYNGEE in the germline V gene. The chain's CDR3 is CASSVDPNGGNTEAFF. The CDR3 region has the DNA TGTGCCAGCAGCGTAGACCCTAACGGGGGGAACACTGAAGCTTTCTTT.